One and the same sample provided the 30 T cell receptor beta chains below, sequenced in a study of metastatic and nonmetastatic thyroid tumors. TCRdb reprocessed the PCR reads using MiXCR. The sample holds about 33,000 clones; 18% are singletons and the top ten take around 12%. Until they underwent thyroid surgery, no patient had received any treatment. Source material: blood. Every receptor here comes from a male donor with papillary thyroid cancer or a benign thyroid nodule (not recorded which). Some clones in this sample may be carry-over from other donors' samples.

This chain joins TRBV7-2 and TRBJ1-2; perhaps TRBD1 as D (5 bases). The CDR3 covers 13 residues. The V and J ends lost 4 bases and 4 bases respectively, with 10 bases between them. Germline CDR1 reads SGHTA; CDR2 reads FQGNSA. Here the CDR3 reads CASSWDLSYGYTF. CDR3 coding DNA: TGTGCCAGCAGCTGGGACCTCTCCTATGGCTACACCTTC. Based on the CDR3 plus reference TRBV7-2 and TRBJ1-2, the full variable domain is GAGVSQSPSNKVTEKGKDVELRCDPISGHTALYWYRQSLGQGLEFLIYFQGNSAPDKSGLPSDRFSAERTGGSVSTLTIQRTQQEDSAVYLCASSWDLSYGYTFGSGTRLTVV.

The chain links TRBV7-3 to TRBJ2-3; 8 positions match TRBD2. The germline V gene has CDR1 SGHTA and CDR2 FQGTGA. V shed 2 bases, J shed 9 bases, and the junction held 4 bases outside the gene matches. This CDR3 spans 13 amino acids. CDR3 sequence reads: CASSLPGTRTQYF. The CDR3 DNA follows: TGTGCCAGCAGCTTACCCGGGACTAGAACGCAGTATTTT.

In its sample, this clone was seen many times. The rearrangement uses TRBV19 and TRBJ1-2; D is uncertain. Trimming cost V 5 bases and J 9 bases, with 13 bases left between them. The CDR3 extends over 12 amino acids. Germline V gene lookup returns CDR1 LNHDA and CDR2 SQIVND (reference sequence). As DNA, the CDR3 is TGTGCCAGTAGTTCCAGGAGGGAACGCTACACCTTC. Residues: CASSSRRERYTF.

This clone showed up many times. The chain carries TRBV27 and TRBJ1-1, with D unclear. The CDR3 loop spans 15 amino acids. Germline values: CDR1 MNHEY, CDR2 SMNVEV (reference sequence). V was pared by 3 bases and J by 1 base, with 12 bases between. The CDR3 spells CASSFIGRANTEAFF. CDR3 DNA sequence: TGTGCCAGCAGTTTCATCGGCCGGGCGAACACTGAAGCTTTCTTT.

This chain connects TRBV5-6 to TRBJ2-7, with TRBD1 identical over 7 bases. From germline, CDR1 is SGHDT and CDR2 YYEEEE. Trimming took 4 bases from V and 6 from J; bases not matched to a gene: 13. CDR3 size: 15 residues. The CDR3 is CASSTNNLQGTEQYF. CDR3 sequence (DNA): TGTGCCAGCAGCACGAACAATTTACAGGGGACCGAGCAGTACTTC. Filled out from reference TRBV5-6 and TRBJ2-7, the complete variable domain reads DAGVTQSPTHLIKTRGQQVTLRCSPKSGHDTVSWYQQALGQGPQFIFQYYEEEERQRGNFPDRFSGHQFPNYSSELNVNALLLGDSALYLCASSTNNLQGTEQYFGPGTRLTVT.

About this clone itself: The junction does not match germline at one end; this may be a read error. The CDR3 spells CASSPAGLGGVYEHYF. The CDR3 bases are TGTGCCAGCAGCCCGGCGGGCCTGGGGGGGGTATACGAGCACTACTTC. The V call is TRBV12-3 or TRBV12-4, the J call TRBJ2-7; TRBD2 aligns across 7 bases. The CDR3 sequence is 16 residues long.

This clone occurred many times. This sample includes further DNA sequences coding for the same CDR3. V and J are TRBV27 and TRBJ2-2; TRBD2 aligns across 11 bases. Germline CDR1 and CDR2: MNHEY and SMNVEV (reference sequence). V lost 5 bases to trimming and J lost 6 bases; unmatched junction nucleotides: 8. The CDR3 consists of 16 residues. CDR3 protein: CASSITSGRLAGELFF. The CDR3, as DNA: TGTGCCAGCAGTATAACTAGCGGGAGACTCGCCGGGGAGCTGTTTTTT.

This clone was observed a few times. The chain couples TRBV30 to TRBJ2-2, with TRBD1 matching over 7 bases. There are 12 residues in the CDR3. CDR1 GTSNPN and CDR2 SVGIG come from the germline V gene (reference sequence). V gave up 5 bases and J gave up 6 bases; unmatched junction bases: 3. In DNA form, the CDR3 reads TGTGCCTGGGGTACAGGGGCCGGGGAGCTGTTTTTT. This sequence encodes CAWGTGAGELFF. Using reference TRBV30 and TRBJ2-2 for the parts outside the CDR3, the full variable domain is SQTIHQWPATLVQPVGSPLSLECTVEGTSNPNLYWYRQAAGRGLQLLFYSVGIGQISSEVPQNLSASRPQDRQFILSSKKLLLSDSGFYLCAWGTGAGELFFGEGSRLTVL.

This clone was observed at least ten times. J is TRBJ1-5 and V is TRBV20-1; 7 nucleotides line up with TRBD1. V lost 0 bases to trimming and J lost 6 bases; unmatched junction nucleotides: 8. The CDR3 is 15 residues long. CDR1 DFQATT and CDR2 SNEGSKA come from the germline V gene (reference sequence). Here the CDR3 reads CSARDRGTAGQPQHF. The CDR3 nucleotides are TGCAGTGCTAGAGACAGGGGGACCGCCGGTCAGCCCCAGCATTTT.

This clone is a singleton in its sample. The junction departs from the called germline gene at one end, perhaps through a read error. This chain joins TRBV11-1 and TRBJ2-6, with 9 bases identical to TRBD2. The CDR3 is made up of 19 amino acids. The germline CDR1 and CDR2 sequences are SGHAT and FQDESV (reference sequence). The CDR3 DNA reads TGTGTCAGCAGCCCGAATGTGGCGGGAGGGCCTGCTGGGGCCAACGTTCTGACCTTC. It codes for CVSSPNVAGGPAGANVLTF. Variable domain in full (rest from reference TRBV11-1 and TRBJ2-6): EAEVAQSPRYKITEKSQAVAFWCDPISGHATLYWYRQILGQGPELLVQFQDESVVDDSQLPKDRFSAERLKGVDSTLKIQPAELGDSAMYLCVSSPNVAGGPAGANVLTFGAGSRLTVL.

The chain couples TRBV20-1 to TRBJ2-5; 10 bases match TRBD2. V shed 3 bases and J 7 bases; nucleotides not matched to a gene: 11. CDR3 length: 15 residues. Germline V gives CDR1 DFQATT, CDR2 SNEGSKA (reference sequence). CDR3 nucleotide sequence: TGCAGTGCTAGGGGGCTAGCGGGAGACGTCGGGACCCAGTACTTC. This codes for CSARGLAGDVGTQYF.

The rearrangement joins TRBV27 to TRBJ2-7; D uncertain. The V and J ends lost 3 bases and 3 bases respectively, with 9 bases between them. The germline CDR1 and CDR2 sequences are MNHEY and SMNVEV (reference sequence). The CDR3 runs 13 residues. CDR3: CASSFLPHYEQYF. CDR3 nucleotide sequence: TGTGCCAGCAGTTTTCTACCACACTACGAGCAGTACTTC.

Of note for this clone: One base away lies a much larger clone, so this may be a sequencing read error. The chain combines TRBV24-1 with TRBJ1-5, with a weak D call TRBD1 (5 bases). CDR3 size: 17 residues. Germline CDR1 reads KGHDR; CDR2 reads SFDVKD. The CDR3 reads CATRVTDLPYSNQPQHF. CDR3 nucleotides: TGTGCCACCAGAGTGACAGATCTACCGTATAGCAATCAGCCCCAGCACTTT.

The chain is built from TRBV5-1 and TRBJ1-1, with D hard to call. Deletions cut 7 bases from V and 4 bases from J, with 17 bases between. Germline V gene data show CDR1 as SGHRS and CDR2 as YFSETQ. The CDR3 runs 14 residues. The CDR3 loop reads CASSSGKPSTEAFF. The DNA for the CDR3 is TGCGCCAGCTCTTCGGGGAAGCCGAGCACTGAAGCTTTCTTT. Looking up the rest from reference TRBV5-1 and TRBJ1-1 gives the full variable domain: KAGVTQTPRYLIKTRGQQVTLSCSPISGHRSVSWYQQTPGQGLQFLFEYFSETQRNKGNFPGRFSGRQFSNSRSEMNVSTLELGDSALYLCASSSGKPSTEAFFGQGTRLTVV.

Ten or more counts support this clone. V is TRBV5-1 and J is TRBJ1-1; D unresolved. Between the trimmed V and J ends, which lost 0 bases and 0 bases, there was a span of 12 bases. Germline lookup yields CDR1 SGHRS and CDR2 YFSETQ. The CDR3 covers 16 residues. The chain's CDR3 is CASSLDATLMNTEAFF. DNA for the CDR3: TGCGCCAGCAGCTTGGATGCGACACTCATGAACACTGAAGCTTTCTTT. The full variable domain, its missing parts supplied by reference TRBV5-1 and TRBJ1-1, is KAGVTQTPRYLIKTRGQQVTLSCSPISGHRSVSWYQQTPGQGLQFLFEYFSETQRNKGNFPGRFSGRQFSNSRSEMNVSTLELGDSALYLCASSLDATLMNTEAFFGQGTRLTVV.

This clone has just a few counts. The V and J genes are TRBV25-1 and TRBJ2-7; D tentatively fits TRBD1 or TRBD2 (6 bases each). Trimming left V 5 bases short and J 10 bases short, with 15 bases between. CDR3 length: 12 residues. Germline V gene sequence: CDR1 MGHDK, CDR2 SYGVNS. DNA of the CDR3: TGTGCCAGCAGTTTACAGGGAGGCGAACAGTACTTC. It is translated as CASSLQGGEQYF.

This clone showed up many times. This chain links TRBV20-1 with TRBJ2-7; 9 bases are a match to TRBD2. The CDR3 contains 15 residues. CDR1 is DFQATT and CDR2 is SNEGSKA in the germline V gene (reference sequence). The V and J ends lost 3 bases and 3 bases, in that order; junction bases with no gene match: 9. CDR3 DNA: TGCAGTGCTAGGGGGCTAGCGGGACTCGACTACGAGCAGTACTTC. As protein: CSARGLAGLDYEQYF.

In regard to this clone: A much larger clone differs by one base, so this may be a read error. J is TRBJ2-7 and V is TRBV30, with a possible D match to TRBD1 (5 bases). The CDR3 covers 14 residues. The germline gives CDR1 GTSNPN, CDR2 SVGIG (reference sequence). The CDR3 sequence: CAWSLQGQPYEQYF. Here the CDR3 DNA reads TGTGCCTGGAGTTTGCAGGGCCAGCCCTACGAGCAGTACTTT.

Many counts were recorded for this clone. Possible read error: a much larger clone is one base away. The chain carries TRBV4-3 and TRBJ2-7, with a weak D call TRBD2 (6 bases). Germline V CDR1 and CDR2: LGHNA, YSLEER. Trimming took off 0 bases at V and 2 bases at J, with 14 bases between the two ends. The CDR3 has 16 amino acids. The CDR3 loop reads CASSQDAGSATYEQYF. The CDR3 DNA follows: TGCGCCAGCAGCCAAGATGCGGGGTCTGCCACCTACGAGCAGTACTTC.

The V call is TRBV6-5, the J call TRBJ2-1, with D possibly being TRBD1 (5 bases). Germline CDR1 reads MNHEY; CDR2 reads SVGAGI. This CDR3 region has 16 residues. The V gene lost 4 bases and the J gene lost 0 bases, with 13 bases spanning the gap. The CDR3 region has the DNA TGTGCCAGCAGTTCGTGGGGCAGGAGCTCCTACAATGAGCAGTTCTTC. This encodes CASSSWGRSSYNEQFF.

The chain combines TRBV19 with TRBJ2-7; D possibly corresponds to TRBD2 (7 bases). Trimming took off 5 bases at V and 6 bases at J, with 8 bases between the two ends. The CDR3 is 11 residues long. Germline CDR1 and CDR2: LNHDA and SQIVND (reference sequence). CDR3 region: CASSRGAEQYF. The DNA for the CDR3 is TGTGCCAGTAGTCGGGGGGCCGAGCAGTACTTC. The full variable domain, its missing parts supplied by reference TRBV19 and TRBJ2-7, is DGGITQSPKYLFRKEGQNVTLSCEQNLNHDAMYWYRQDPGQGLRLIYYSQIVNDFQKGDIAEGYSVSREKKESFPLTVTSAQKNPTAFYLCASSRGAEQYFGPGTRLTVT.

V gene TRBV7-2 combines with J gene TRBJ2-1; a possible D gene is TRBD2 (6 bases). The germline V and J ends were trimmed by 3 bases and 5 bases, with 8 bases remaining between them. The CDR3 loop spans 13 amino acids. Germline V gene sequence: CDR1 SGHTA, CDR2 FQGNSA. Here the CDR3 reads CASSFGGDNEQFF. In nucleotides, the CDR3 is TGTGCCAGCAGCTTCGGAGGGGACAATGAGCAGTTCTTC.

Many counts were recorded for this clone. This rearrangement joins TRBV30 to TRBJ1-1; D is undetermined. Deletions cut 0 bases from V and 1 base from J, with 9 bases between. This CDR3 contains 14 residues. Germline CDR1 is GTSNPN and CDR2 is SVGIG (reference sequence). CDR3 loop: CAWSVRNQNTEAFF. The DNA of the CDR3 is TGTGCCTGGAGTGTCAGGAACCAGAACACTGAAGCTTTCTTT.

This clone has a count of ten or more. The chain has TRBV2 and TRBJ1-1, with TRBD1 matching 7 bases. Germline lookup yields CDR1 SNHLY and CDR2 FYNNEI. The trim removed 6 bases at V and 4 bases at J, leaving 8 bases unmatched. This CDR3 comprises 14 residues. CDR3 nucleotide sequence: TGTGCCAGCAGGTGGAGGGACAGAGGCACTGAAGCTTTCTTT. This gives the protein CASRWRDRGTEAFF. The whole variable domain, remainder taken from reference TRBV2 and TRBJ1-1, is EPEVTQTPSHQVTQMGQEVILRCVPISNHLYFYWYRQILGQKVEFLVSFYNNEISEKSEIFDDQFSVERPDGSNFTLKIRSTKLEDSAMYFCASRWRDRGTEAFFGQGTRLTVV.

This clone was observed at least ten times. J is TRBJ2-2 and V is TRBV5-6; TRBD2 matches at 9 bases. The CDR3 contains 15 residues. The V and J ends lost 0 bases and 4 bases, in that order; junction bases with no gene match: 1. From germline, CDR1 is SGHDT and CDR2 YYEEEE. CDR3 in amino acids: CASSLVLAGTGELFF. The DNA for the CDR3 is TGTGCCAGCAGCTTGGTACTAGCGGGCACCGGGGAGCTGTTTTTT.

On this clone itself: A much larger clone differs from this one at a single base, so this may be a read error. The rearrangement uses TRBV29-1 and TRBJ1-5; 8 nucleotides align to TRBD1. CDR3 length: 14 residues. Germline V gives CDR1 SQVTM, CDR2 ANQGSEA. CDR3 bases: TGCAGCGTTAGTAAATCAGGGGGCAATCAGCCCCTGCATTTT. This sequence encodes CSVSKSGGNQPLHF.

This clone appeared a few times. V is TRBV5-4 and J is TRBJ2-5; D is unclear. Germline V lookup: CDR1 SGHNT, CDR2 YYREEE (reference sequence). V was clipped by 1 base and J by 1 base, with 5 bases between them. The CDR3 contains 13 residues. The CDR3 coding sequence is TGTGCCAGCAGCTTGAGGGTCCAAGAGACCCAGTACTTC. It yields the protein CASSLRVQETQYF. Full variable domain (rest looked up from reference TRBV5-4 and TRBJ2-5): ETGVTQSPTHLIKTRGQQVTLRCSSQSGHNTVSWYQQALGQGPQFIFQYYREEENGRGNFPPRFSGLQFPNYSSELNVNALELDDSALYLCASSLRVQETQYFGPGTRLLVL.

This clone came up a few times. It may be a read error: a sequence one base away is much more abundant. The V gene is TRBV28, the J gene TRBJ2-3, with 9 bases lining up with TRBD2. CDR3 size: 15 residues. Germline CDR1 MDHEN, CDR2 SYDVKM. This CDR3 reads CARSLLAGTKDTQYF. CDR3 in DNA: TGTGCCAGAAGTTTGCTAGCGGGGACCAAAGATACGCAGTATTTT.

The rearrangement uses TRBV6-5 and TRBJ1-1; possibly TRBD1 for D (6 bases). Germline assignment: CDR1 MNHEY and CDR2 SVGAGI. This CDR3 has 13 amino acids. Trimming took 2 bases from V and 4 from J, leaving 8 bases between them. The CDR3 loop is CASSYEGGTEAFF. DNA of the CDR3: TGTGCCAGCAGTTACGAGGGGGGCACTGAAGCTTTCTTT.

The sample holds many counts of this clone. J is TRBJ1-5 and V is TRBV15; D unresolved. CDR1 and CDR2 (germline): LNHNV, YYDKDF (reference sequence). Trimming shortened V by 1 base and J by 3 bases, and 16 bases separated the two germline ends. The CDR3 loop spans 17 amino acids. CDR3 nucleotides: TGTGCCACCAGCAGAGGGTGGGAGGGCCCAAACAATCAGCCCCAGCATTTT. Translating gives CATSRGWEGPNNQPQHF.